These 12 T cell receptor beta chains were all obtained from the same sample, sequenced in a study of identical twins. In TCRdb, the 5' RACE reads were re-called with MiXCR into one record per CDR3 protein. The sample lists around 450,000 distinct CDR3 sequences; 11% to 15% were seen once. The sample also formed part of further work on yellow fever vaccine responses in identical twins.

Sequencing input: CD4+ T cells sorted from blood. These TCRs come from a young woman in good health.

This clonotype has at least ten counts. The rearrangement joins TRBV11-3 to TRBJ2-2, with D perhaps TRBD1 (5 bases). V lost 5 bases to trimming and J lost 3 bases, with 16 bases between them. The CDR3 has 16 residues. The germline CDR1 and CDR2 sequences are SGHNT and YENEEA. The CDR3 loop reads CASSPNPGLHTGELFF. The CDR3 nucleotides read TGTGCCAGCAGCCCAAACCCAGGGCTTCACACCGGGGAGCTGTTTTTT.

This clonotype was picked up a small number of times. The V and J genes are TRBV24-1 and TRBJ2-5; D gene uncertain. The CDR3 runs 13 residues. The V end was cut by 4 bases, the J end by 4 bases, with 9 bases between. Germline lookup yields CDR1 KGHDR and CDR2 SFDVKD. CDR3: CATSDSKGETQYF. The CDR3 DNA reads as TGTGCCACCAGTGACTCAAAGGGAGAGACCCAGTACTTC.

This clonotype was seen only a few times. CDR3 in DNA: TGTGCCAGCAGCTTATCCGGGGGGATAAGTTTCTGGTTCTTC. Its translation: CASSLSGGISFWFF. The V gene is TRBV5-6, the J gene TRBJ2-1; TRBD2 agrees at 7 bases. Losses at the gene ends were 2 bases for V and 15 bases for J; bases not matched to a gene: 14. The CDR3 sequence is 14 residues long. Germline V gene data show CDR1 as SGHDT and CDR2 as YYEEEE.

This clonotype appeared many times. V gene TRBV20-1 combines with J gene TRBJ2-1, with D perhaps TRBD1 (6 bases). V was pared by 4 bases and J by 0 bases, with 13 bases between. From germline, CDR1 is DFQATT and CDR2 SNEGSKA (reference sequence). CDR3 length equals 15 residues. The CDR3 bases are TGCAGTGCTATCCGACAGGAAAACTCCTACAATGAGCAGTTCTTC. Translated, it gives CSAIRQENSYNEQFF.

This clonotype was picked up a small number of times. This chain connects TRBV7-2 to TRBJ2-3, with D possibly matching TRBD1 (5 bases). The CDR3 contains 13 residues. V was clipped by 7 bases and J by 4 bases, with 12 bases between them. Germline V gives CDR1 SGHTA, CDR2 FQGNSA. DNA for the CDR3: TGTGCCAGCACCTATTACAGGTCAGATACGCAGTATTTT. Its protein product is CASTYYRSDTQYF.

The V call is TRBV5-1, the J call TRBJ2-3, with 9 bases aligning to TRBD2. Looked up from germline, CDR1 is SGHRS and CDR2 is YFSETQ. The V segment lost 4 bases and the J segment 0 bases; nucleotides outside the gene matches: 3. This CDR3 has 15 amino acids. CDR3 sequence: CASSEGLASTDTQYF. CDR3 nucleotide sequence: TGCGCCAGCAGCGAGGGACTAGCTAGCACAGATACGCAGTATTTT.

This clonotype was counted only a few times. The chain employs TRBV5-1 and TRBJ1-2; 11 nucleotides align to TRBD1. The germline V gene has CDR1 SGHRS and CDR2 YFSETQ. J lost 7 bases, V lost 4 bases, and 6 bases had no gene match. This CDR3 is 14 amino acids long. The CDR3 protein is CASSRDRGNSGYTF. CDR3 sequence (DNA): TGCGCCAGCAGCCGGGACAGGGGGAATAGTGGCTACACCTTC.

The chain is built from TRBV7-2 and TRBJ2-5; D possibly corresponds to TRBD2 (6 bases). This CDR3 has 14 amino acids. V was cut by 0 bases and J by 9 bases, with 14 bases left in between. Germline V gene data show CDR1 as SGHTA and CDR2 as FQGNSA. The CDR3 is CASSLALNGGAQYF. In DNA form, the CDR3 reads TGTGCCAGCAGCTTAGCGCTGAACGGCGGGGCCCAGTACTTC.

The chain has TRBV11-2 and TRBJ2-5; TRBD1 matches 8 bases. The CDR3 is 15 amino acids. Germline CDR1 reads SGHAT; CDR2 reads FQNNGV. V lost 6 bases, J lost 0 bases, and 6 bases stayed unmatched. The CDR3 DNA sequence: TGTGCCAGCAGGACAGGGGACCGCTACCAAGAGACCCAGTACTTC. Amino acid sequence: CASRTGDRYQETQYF.

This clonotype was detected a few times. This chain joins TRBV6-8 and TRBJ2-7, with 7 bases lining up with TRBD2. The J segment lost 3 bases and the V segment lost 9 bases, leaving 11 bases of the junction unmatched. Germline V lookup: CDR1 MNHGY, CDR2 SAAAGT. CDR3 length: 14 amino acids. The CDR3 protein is CARRTSSGFYEQYF. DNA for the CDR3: TGTGCCAGACGAACATCTAGCGGTTTCTACGAGCAGTACTTC.

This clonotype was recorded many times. CDR3 nucleotides: TGTGCCAGCAGCCAAGAACCGCGGACTGAAGCTTTCTTT. Translating it yields CASSQEPRTEAFF. The J gene is TRBJ1-1, the V gene TRBV4-2; no clear D gene. Germline V gene lookup returns CDR1 LGHNA and CDR2 YNFKEQ. This CDR3 has 13 residues. V lost 0 bases to trimming and J lost 5 bases, with 7 bases between them.

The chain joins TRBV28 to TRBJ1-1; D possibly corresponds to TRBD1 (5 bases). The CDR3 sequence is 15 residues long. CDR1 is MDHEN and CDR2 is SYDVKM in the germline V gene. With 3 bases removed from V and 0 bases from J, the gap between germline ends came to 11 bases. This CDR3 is CASSFGGAMNTEAFF. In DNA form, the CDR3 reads TGTGCCAGCAGTTTTGGAGGGGCTATGAACACTGAAGCTTTCTTT.